One sample yielded the 32 T cell receptor beta chains listed below, sequenced in a study of pediatric ulcerative colitis. The rectum was sampled with one to two pinch biopsies at colonoscopy. The protocol was immunoSEQ multiplex PCR, while the TCRdb copy is restricted to in-frame clones and leaves out a portion. The sample includes roughly 16,000 clones, around 70% of them seen just once. The source material was gut tissue. The receptors derive from a girl aged 5-17 years with moderate ulcerative colitis.

The CDR3 coding sequence is TGTGCCTGGAGTGGTGGAGATACGCAGTATTTT. Its translation: CAWSGGDTQYF. J is TRBJ2-3 and V is TRBV30; D not resolved. The length of the CDR3 is 11 residues. The V and J ends lost 1 base and 5 bases respectively, with 4 bases between them. Germline CDR1 is GTSNPN and CDR2 is SVGIG (reference sequence).

This chain connects TRBV6-5 to TRBJ2-1, with TRBD2 identical over 12 bases. V lost 2 bases, J lost 4 bases, and 0 bases stayed unmatched. This CDR3 spans 15 amino acids. CDR1 and CDR2 from the germline V gene are MNHEY and SVGAGI. CDR3 sequence: CASSYLAGGYNEQFF. The CDR3 coding sequence is TGTGCCAGCAGTTACCTAGCGGGAGGGTACAATGAGCAGTTCTTC.

The CDR3 spells CASSPSGQLKNYGYTF. CDR3 in DNA: TGTGCCAGCAGTCCCTCGGGCCAGCTCAAGAACTATGGCTACACCTTC. V gene TRBV28 combines with J gene TRBJ1-2; D is unresolved. CDR3 length equals 16 residues. V lost 5 bases and J 2 bases, leaving 18 bases between the germline ends. CDR1 and CDR2 from the germline V gene are MDHEN and SYDVKM.

This clone has more than one count but fewer than ten. The gene calls are TRBV4-1 and TRBJ1-5, with D perhaps matching TRBD1 (5 bases). V shed 2 bases and J shed 5 bases, with 10 bases lying between them. Germline CDR1 MGHRA, CDR2 YSYEKL. The CDR3 has 14 residues. CDR3 bases: TGCGCCAGCAGCCAATTAGGGGTGGATCAGCCCCAGCATTTT. The encoded protein is CASSQLGVDQPQHF.

The chain joins TRBV29-1 to TRBJ2-1, with D possibly being TRBD1 (5 bases). Germline values: CDR1 SQVTM, CDR2 ANQGSEA. V dropped 4 bases and J dropped 5 bases, with 12 bases sitting between them. The CDR3 spans 13 residues. The CDR3 sequence: CSVGQGRHNEQFF. The CDR3 DNA is TGCAGCGTTGGGCAGGGAAGGCACAATGAGCAGTTCTTC.

The rearrangement joins TRBV25-1 to TRBJ2-1; TRBD1 matches 8 bases. Germline V lookup: CDR1 MGHDK, CDR2 SYGVNS. CDR3 length: 14 residues. Losses at the gene ends were 8 bases for V and 10 bases for J; bases not matched to a gene: 13. This CDR3 is CASARTGFESEQFF. CDR3 sequence (DNA): TGTGCCAGCGCTAGGACAGGGTTTGAATCAGAGCAGTTCTTC.

The chain employs TRBV4-2 and TRBJ2-1; no definite D call. V was cut by 4 bases and J by 7 bases, with 11 bases left in between. Germline assignment: CDR1 LGHNA and CDR2 YNFKEQ. The CDR3 consists of 13 residues. The CDR3 region is CASSRELRNEQFF. The DNA of the CDR3 is TGTGCCAGCAGCCGGGAATTAAGGAATGAGCAGTTCTTC.

This clone was seen only once. The chain combines TRBV6-5 with TRBJ1-4, with D unresolved. Trimming took off 0 bases at V and 1 base at J, with 6 bases between the two ends. The CDR3 has 15 residues. CDR1 and CDR2 from the germline V gene are MNHEY and SVGAGI. The DNA for the CDR3 is TGTGCCAGCAGTTACTCGTCCGGAACTAATGAAAAACTGTTTTTT. Encoded protein: CASSYSSGTNEKLFF.

The chain combines TRBV29-1 with TRBJ2-3, with unresolved D. The CDR3 runs 16 residues. Trimming cost V 2 bases and J 2 bases, with 17 bases left between them. Germline CDR1 and CDR2: SQVTM and ANQGSEA. The CDR3 protein is CSVELRARSNTDTQYF. CDR3 DNA sequence: TGCAGCGTTGAATTAAGGGCGCGCTCAAACACAGATACGCAGTATTTT.

This chain joins TRBV6-5 and TRBJ2-7; a weak D match, TRBD2 (6 bases). Germline V gene sequence: CDR1 MNHEY, CDR2 SVGAGI. Trimming stripped 7 bases from V and 3 bases from J, with 16 bases between. The CDR3 is made up of 14 amino acids. The CDR3 protein is CASTKRAEGYEQYF. As DNA, the CDR3 is TGTGCCAGCACCAAGAGAGCGGAGGGCTACGAGCAGTACTTC.

V gene TRBV10-3 combines with J gene TRBJ2-3; no firm D call. CDR1 is ENHRY, CDR2 SYGVKD, per germline. Between the trimmed V and J ends, which lost 7 bases and 4 bases, there was a span of 15 bases. The CDR3 has 14 amino acids. CDR3: CAITETGVADTQYF. The DNA for the CDR3 is TGTGCCATCACCGAGACTGGGGTCGCAGATACGCAGTATTTT.

This clone was seen a few times. The junction departs from germline at one end; a sequencing error may be responsible. The chain carries TRBV7-7 and TRBJ2-5; D remains unclear. The CDR3 covers 13 residues. Germline CDR1 and CDR2: SSHAT and FNYEAQ (reference sequence). For the CDR3, the DNA is TGTGCTAGCAGCACCGGGCCTACAGAGACCCAGTACTTC. Translated: CASSTGPTETQYF.

This chain uses TRBV28 with TRBJ2-7; 10 nucleotides match TRBD1. The CDR3 runs to 16 residues. Trimming removed 5 bases from V and 5 bases from J; junction bases left unmatched: 12. Germline V gives CDR1 MDHEN, CDR2 SYDVKM. The CDR3 DNA reads as TGTGCCAGCAGTACCCGGGACAGGGGACTCGTCGACGAGCAGTACTTC. As protein: CASSTRDRGLVDEQYF.

The rearrangement links TRBV5-1 to TRBJ1-5; 7 bases fit TRBD1. This CDR3 comprises 14 residues. Unmatched junction bases numbered 4, after V lost 0 bases and J lost 7 bases. Per germline, CDR1 SGHRS and CDR2 YFSETQ. The DNA of the CDR3 is TGCGCCAGCAGCTTGGGGGACAGAGTCCAGCCCCAGCATTTT. Translating gives CASSLGDRVQPQHF.

Here the CDR3 reads CASSQGLGQPQHF. Here the CDR3 DNA reads TGTGCCAGCAGCCAGGGACTTGGGCAGCCCCAGCATTTT. V is TRBV27 and J is TRBJ1-5; the D gene is possibly TRBD1 (5 bases). The germline V and J ends were trimmed by 6 bases and 7 bases, with 13 bases remaining between them. CDR1 is MNHEY and CDR2 is SMNVEV in the germline V gene (reference sequence). The CDR3 runs to 13 residues.

The chain is built from TRBV28 and TRBJ2-2; possibly TRBD2 for D (5 bases). V was shortened by 5 bases and J by 0 bases, with 10 bases between the two germline ends. Germline CDR1 reads MDHEN; CDR2 reads SYDVKM. This CDR3 comprises 15 residues. The CDR3 here is CASSTPGTNTGELFF. In DNA form, the CDR3 reads TGTGCCAGCAGTACCCCGGGGACGAACACCGGGGAGCTGTTTTTT.

The genes are TRBV4-1 and TRBJ2-3; 8 bases map to TRBD2. The CDR3 consists of 16 residues. The germline CDR1 and CDR2 sequences are MGHRA and YSYEKL. With V trimmed by 0 bases and J by 0 bases, 2 bases remained unmatched. The CDR3 DNA is TGCGCCAGCAGCCAAGACATAGCGGGGAGCACAGATACGCAGTATTTT. Its protein is CASSQDIAGSTDTQYF.

The rearrangement links TRBV28 to TRBJ1-2; no reliable D call. The CDR3 covers 14 residues. CDR1 is MDHEN, CDR2 SYDVKM, per germline. Trimming stripped 4 bases from V and 5 bases from J, with 14 bases between. DNA of the CDR3: TGTGCCAGCAGTTCTTGGACGGGCTCTTATGGCTACACCTTC. This translates into CASSSWTGSYGYTF.

V usage is TRBV9 and J usage is TRBJ2-3; TRBD2 might be the D (5 bases). The V gene lost 0 bases and the J gene lost 8 bases, with 10 bases spanning the gap. Looked up from germline, CDR1 is SGDLS and CDR2 is YYNGEE. The CDR3 runs 13 residues. CDR3 DNA: TGTGCCAGCAGCGTAGATCTAAGCGGTACGCAGTATTTT. This sequence encodes CASSVDLSGTQYF.

The gene calls are TRBV7-8 and TRBJ1-4, with TRBD1 identical over 10 bases. The CDR3 has 14 amino acids. Germline CDR1 SGHVS, CDR2 FQNEAQ. V was pared by 5 bases and J by 7 bases, with 4 bases of the junction left unmatched. The CDR3 loop reads CASSLTGGFEKLFF. DNA for the CDR3: TGTGCCAGCAGCCTGACAGGGGGCTTTGAAAAACTGTTTTTT.

The rearrangement uses TRBV15 and TRBJ2-7; no reliable D call. The germline V and J ends were trimmed by 0 bases and 7 bases, with 16 bases remaining between them. This CDR3 has 15 amino acids. Germline CDR1 and CDR2: LNHNV and YYDKDF (reference sequence). DNA for the CDR3: TGTGCCACCAGCAGAGAGAGACTGCCCCAGGCTGAGCAGTACTTC. It codes for CATSRERLPQAEQYF. Supplemented by reference TRBV15 and TRBJ2-7, the full variable domain reads DAMVIQNPRYQVTQFGKPVTLSCSQTLNHNVMYWYQQKSSQAPKLLFHYYDKDFNNEADTPDNFQSRRPNTSFCFLDIRSPGLGDTAMYLCATSRERLPQAEQYFGPGTRLTVT.

This chain uses TRBV5-4 with TRBJ2-3, with 10 bases identical to TRBD2. Trimming cost V 2 bases and J 5 bases; bases outside gene matches: 5. The germline CDR1 and CDR2 sequences are SGHNT and YYREEE (reference sequence). The CDR3 consists of 15 residues. CDR3 loop: CASSFKRGGGDTQYF. The CDR3 coding sequence is TGTGCCAGCAGCTTCAAGCGGGGGGGTGGAGATACGCAGTATTTT.

This clone showed up just a few times. The CDR3 here is CASSQVGQRKQPQHF. CDR3 sequence (DNA): TGCGCCAGCAGCCAAGTCGGGCAGAGGAAACAGCCCCAGCATTTT. The chain links TRBV4-1 to TRBJ1-5; D is unclear. The CDR3 loop spans 15 amino acids. The germline gives CDR1 MGHRA, CDR2 YSYEKL. V was clipped by 1 base and J by 7 bases, with 14 bases between them.

V gene TRBV28 combines with J gene TRBJ1-2, with a weak D call TRBD1 (5 bases). The CDR3 extends over 12 amino acids. The germline V gene encodes CDR1 MDHEN and CDR2 SYDVKM. V was trimmed by 5 bases and J by 10 bases, leaving 14 bases between them. CDR3 nucleotides: TGTGCCAGCAGTACGCTGACAGAGGACTACACCTTC. Translated: CASSTLTEDYTF.

The chain is built from TRBV7-6 and TRBJ2-7, with 7 bases aligning to TRBD1. The CDR3 sequence is 14 residues long. In germline, CDR1 is SGHVS, CDR2 FNYEAQ. J gave up 0 bases and V 9 bases, and 8 bases lay outside the gene matches. In DNA, the CDR3 is TGTGCCAGTCAACAGGGGCCCAGCTCCTACGAGCAGTACTTC. Translated: CASQQGPSSYEQYF.

The chain recombines TRBV5-1 with TRBJ2-1; D unresolved. Trimming removed 1 base from V and 10 bases from J, with 15 bases in between. This CDR3 spans 14 amino acids. Germline values: CDR1 SGHRS, CDR2 YFSETQ. CDR3 sequence: CASSLRTDRIEQFF. Written as DNA, the CDR3 is TGCGCCAGCAGCTTGAGGACCGACCGTATAGAGCAGTTCTTC.

The chain is built from TRBV30 and TRBJ1-5; TRBD1 is a possible D gene (6 bases). V was cut by 1 base and J by 5 bases, with 18 bases left in between. The CDR3 totals 16 residues. CDR1 GTSNPN and CDR2 SVGIG come from the germline V gene (reference sequence). The CDR3 sequence is CAWSARSQGRYQPQHF. In nucleotides, the CDR3 is TGTGCCTGGAGTGCCCGGAGCCAGGGGAGGTATCAGCCCCAGCATTTT.

The chain recombines TRBV11-2 with TRBJ2-3, with 10 bases aligning to TRBD2. The CDR3 sequence is 15 residues long. Trimming removed 4 bases from V and 4 bases from J; junction bases left unmatched: 5. Germline loops: CDR1 SGHAT, CDR2 FQNNGV. In nucleotides, the CDR3 is TGTGCCAGCAGCTCCCAAAGCGGGAGGGCAGATACGCAGTATTTT. The encoded protein is CASSSQSGRADTQYF. The whole variable domain, remainder taken from reference TRBV11-2 and TRBJ2-3, is EAGVAQSPRYKIIEKRQSVAFWCNPISGHATLYWYQQILGQGPKLLIQFQNNGVVDDSQLPKDRFSAERLKGVDSTLKIQPAKLEDSAVYLCASSSQSGRADTQYFGPGTRLTVL.

The chain has TRBV6-6 and TRBJ2-3; TRBD2 might be the D (7 bases). Germline values: CDR1 MNHNY, CDR2 SVGAGI (reference sequence). The CDR3 is 16 residues long. V lost 4 bases and J 0 bases, leaving 14 bases between the germline ends. This CDR3 is CASSFRGGGSTDTQYF. The CDR3 region has the DNA TGTGCCAGCAGTTTTAGGGGGGGAGGTAGCACAGATACGCAGTATTTT.

This clone was picked up a small number of times. This chain uses TRBV6-4 with TRBJ2-2, with TRBD2 matching over 8 bases. V was clipped by 5 bases and J by 4 bases; unmatched bases: 0. This CDR3 is 13 amino acids long. Per germline, CDR1 MRHNA and CDR2 SNTAGT. The CDR3 sequence is CASSSGSTGELFF. Written as DNA, the CDR3 is TGTGCCAGCAGTAGCGGGAGCACCGGGGAGCTGTTTTTT.

The gene calls are TRBV12-5 and TRBJ1-2; D is uncertain. Germline CDR1 and CDR2: LGHNT and FRNRAP. The ends were cut back, 1 base at V and 3 bases at J, with 18 bases in the middle. The CDR3 covers 17 residues. The CDR3 DNA reads as TGTGCTAGTGGTTTGGCTTTCTGGGGTCAAAACGACTATGGCTACACCTTC. It yields the protein CASGLAFWGQNDYGYTF.

The gene calls are TRBV5-1 and TRBJ1-2; TRBD1 matches 8 bases. The CDR3 runs to 14 residues. CDR1 is SGHRS and CDR2 is YFSETQ in the germline V gene. The junction had 1 base not matched to a gene; V was cut back by 0 bases and J by 3 bases. The CDR3 region is CASSLATGDYGYTF. CDR3 nucleotides: TGCGCCAGCAGCTTGGCGACAGGGGACTATGGCTACACCTTC. Based on the CDR3 plus reference TRBV5-1 and TRBJ1-2, the full variable domain is KAGVTQTPRYLIKTRGQQVTLSCSPISGHRSVSWYQQTPGQGLQFLFEYFSETQRNKGNFPGRFSGRQFSNSRSEMNVSTLELGDSALYLCASSLATGDYGYTFGSGTRLTVV.